The 5 T cell receptor beta chains listed next were all sequenced from one sample in a study of blood T cell repertoires in COVID-19. Assay used: immunoSEQ multiplex PCR; TCRdb lists only in-frame clones, some missing. The sample lists tens of thousands of clones, less than 95% occurring once. The specimen sequenced was peripheral blood. These receptors came from a woman between 40 and 55 years old with active COVID-19.

The J gene is TRBJ2-7, the V gene TRBV5-1; D is undetermined. The CDR3 is 15 residues long. The germline V and J ends were trimmed by 6 bases and 0 bases, with 16 bases remaining between them. CDR1 and CDR2 (germline): SGHRS, YFSETQ. This chain's CDR3 is CASNSDGPSSYEQYF. CDR3 DNA: TGCGCCAGCAACTCGGATGGGCCCAGCTCCTACGAGCAGTACTTC.

The chain employs TRBV6-5 and TRBJ2-2, with a possible D match to TRBD1 (6 bases). V was shortened by 2 bases and J by 5 bases, with 12 bases between the two germline ends. Germline values: CDR1 MNHEY, CDR2 SVGAGI. This CDR3 has 15 amino acids. The CDR3 nucleotides read TGTGCCAGCAGTTACGAGGACAGCGGTACCGGGGAGCTGTTTTTT. Amino acids: CASSYEDSGTGELFF.

V is TRBV15 and J is TRBJ1-2; TRBD1 aligns across 7 bases. The CDR3 extends over 16 amino acids. Trimming took 0 bases from V and 2 from J; bases not matched to a gene: 6. The germline CDR1 and CDR2 sequences are LNHNV and YYDKDF (reference sequence). The CDR3 nucleotides read TGTGCCACCAGCAGAGATAAGGCAGGGGGAAACTATGGCTACACCTTC. Translating it yields CATSRDKAGGNYGYTF.

J is TRBJ2-7 and V is TRBV7-2; tentatively, D is TRBD1 (7 bases). The CDR3 has 13 residues. Germline loops: CDR1 SGHTA, CDR2 FQGNSA. V dropped 5 bases and J dropped 5 bases, with 13 bases sitting between them. The CDR3 sequence: CASSPQGGDEQYF. As DNA, the CDR3 is TGTGCCAGCAGCCCCCAGGGGGGCGACGAGCAGTACTTC.

The rearrangement links TRBV4-2 to TRBJ2-1, with D perhaps TRBD2 (6 bases). The CDR3 runs to 16 residues. With 0 bases removed from V and 7 bases from J, the gap between germline ends came to 16 bases. The germline V gene has CDR1 LGHNA and CDR2 YNFKEQ. The CDR3 loop reads CASSQERAGPGNEQFF. CDR3 DNA: TGTGCCAGCAGCCAAGAGAGGGCGGGGCCGGGGAATGAGCAGTTCTTC.